This passage covers 8 T cell receptor beta chains from one sample sequenced in a study of read filtering for tumor transcriptome and immune sequencing. Molecular barcoded adaptors covering alpha/delta and beta/gamma chains were used on 400 ng RNA. TCRdb fed the reads into MiXCR, producing one record per CDR3 protein. The table records just over 14,000 distinct CDR3 sequences, over 20% of them present only once. The sample taken for sequencing was a population of CD138-negative cells sorted from bone marrow. Receptors originate from a donor older than 35 with multiple myeloma.

As to this clonotype: Mismatch with germline at one junction end may stem from a read error. V and J are TRBV4-1 and TRBJ2-7, with D perhaps matching TRBD1 (6 bases). In germline, CDR1 is MGHRA, CDR2 YSYEKL. There are 15 residues in the CDR3. This chain's CDR3 is CASSQERQGISELYF. CDR3 coding DNA: TGTGCCAGCAGCCAGGAACGCCAGGGGATTAGCGAGCTGTACTTC.

There are many counts of this clonotype. The rearrangement joins TRBV7-9 to TRBJ1-1; no reliable D call. V was pared by 5 bases and J by 3 bases, with 13 bases between. CDR1 is SEHNR and CDR2 is FQNEAQ in the germline V gene (reference sequence). This CDR3 has 14 amino acids. The CDR3 spells CASSPTSRDTEAFF. The CDR3, as DNA: TGTGCCAGCAGCCCGACCAGTAGGGACACTGAAGCTTTCTTT. The whole variable domain, filled in from reference TRBV7-9 and TRBJ1-1, reads DTGVSQNPRHKITKRGQNVTFRCDPISEHNRLYWYRQTLGQGPEFLTYFQNEAQLEKSRLLSDRFSAERPKGSFSTLEIQRTEQGDSAMYLCASSPTSRDTEAFFGQGTRLTVV.

The rearrangement links TRBV7-9 to TRBJ2-5, with D possibly being TRBD2 (6 bases). Germline CDR1 and CDR2: SEHNR and FQNEAQ (reference sequence). With 5 bases removed from V and 2 bases from J, the gap between germline ends came to 12 bases. This CDR3 spans 14 amino acids. The CDR3, as DNA: TGTGCCAGCAGCCCCGGGACTGTACAAGAGACCCAGTACTTC. Its translation is CASSPGTVQETQYF.

This clonotype was detected many times. The chain is built from TRBV4-3 and TRBJ2-7; a weak D match, TRBD1 (6 bases). V was shortened by 4 bases and J by 4 bases, with 14 bases between the two germline ends. The CDR3 contains 14 residues. The germline CDR1 and CDR2 sequences are LGHNA and YSLEER. CDR3 DNA: TGCGCCAGCAGCCCCACAGGGTCTGCGTACGAGCAGTACTTC. Protein product: CASSPTGSAYEQYF.

The chain joins TRBV4-1 to TRBJ1-3, with D uncertain. The germline gives CDR1 MGHRA, CDR2 YSYEKL. Deletions cut 4 bases from V and 5 bases from J, with 12 bases between. The CDR3 runs to 14 residues. The CDR3 region has the DNA TGCGCCAGCAGCCCTTCGGGATTTCGAAACACCATATATTTT. This gives the protein CASSPSGFRNTIYF.

In this sample, this clonotype turned up many times. The chain employs TRBV20-1 and TRBJ2-1; perhaps TRBD2 as D (5 bases). The CDR3 is 14 amino acids. Per germline, CDR1 DFQATT and CDR2 SNEGSKA (reference sequence). Trimming left V 3 bases short and J 5 bases short, with 14 bases between. The CDR3 coding sequence is TGCAGTGCTAGTAGCGTCTACCTGGACAATGAGCAGTTCTTC. Translation gives CSASSVYLDNEQFF.

This clonotype was found a few times. The gene calls are TRBV7-8 and TRBJ2-7; D is possibly TRBD1 (6 bases). Germline CDR1 is SGHVS and CDR2 is FQNEAQ. V lost 6 bases and J 7 bases, leaving 13 bases between the germline ends. The CDR3 consists of 12 residues. In DNA, the CDR3 is TGTGCCAGCAGTTGGGACACGGGGGAGCAGTACTTC. Translating gives CASSWDTGEQYF.

This clonotype has ten or more counts. The gene calls are TRBV7-9 and TRBJ2-1; no definite D call. CDR3 length equals 16 residues. Trimming removed 0 bases from V and 7 bases from J, with 16 bases in between. Germline assignment: CDR1 SEHNR and CDR2 FQNEAQ (reference sequence). CDR3 protein: CASSLANPLWKNEQFF. The CDR3 coding sequence is TGTGCCAGCAGCTTAGCGAATCCCTTATGGAAAAATGAGCAGTTCTTC.